One sample yielded the 24 T cell receptor beta chains listed below, sequenced in a study of blood T cells in healthy people across ages. A second 7 to 11 cycle PCR used barcoded and J-beta primers. Each CDR3 protein is one row after TCRdb ran MiXCR on the 5' RACE reads. The sample lists some 850,000 distinct CDR3 sequences, around a quarter occurring once. The sample was also linked to a second study, of T cells of mothers and their children.

The sequenced material came from blood. The receptors were gathered from a boy under 18 in good health.

This clonotype was counted a single time. This sequence joins TRBV28 and TRBJ2-5; 8 positions agree with TRBD2. CDR3 length equals 20 residues. Germline assignment: CDR1 MDHEN and CDR2 SYDVKM. J was trimmed by 1 base and V by 2 bases; bases with no gene match: 18. For the CDR3, the DNA is TGTGCCAGCAGTTTAACATACCGGGCTACCGGGACTAGGCTCCAAGAGACCCAGTACTTC. It codes for CASSLTYRATGTRLQETQYF. The variable domain in full, with the rest retrieved from reference TRBV28 and TRBJ2-5, is DVKVTQSSRYLVKRTGEKVFLECVQDMDHENMFWYRQDPGLGLRLIYFSYDVKMKEKGDIPEGYSVSREKKERFSLILESASTNQTSMYLCASSLTYRATGTRLQETQYFGPGTRLLVL.

This clonotype has a handful of counts. The V call is TRBV10-3, the J call TRBJ1-1, with unresolved D. The CDR3 extends over 12 amino acids. V lost 3 bases to trimming and J lost 6 bases, with 8 bases between them. The germline CDR1 and CDR2 sequences are ENHRY and SYGVKD. This CDR3 is CAISDQRAEAFF. For the CDR3, the DNA is TGTGCCATCAGTGACCAGAGGGCTGAAGCTTTCTTT.

The chain uses TRBV7-2 and TRBJ2-5; no reliable D call. In germline, CDR1 is SGHTA, CDR2 FQGNSA. The CDR3 contains 13 residues. V was clipped by 4 bases and J by 0 bases, with 6 bases between them. In nucleotides, the CDR3 is TGTGCCAGCAGCTACTTGTACCAAGAGACCCAGTACTTC. This codes for CASSYLYQETQYF.

The gene calls are TRBV11-2 and TRBJ1-6; D is perhaps TRBD1 (5 bases). The length of the CDR3 is 18 residues. V gave up 1 base and J gave up 0 bases, with 13 bases separating them. Germline-derived CDR1 and CDR2 are SGHAT and FQNNGV. This CDR3 is CASSLAKGPRSYNSPLHF. CDR3 nucleotides: TGTGCCAGCAGCTTAGCGAAGGGACCCCGCTCCTATAATTCACCCCTCCACTTT.

Only a few counts were recorded for this clonotype. The genes are TRBV5-1 and TRBJ2-1, with D possibly matching TRBD2 (7 bases). The V gene's germline CDR1 is SGHRS and CDR2 YFSETQ. Trimming left V 4 bases short and J 5 bases short, with 16 bases between. The CDR3 spans 15 residues. The CDR3 here is CASSLRGGDNNEQFF. The CDR3 region has the DNA TGCGCCAGCAGCCTAAGAGGGGGGGATAACAATGAGCAGTTCTTC. Filled out from reference TRBV5-1 and TRBJ2-1, the complete variable domain reads KAGVTQTPRYLIKTRGQQVTLSCSPISGHRSVSWYQQTPGQGLQFLFEYFSETQRNKGNFPGRFSGRQFSNSRSEMNVSTLELGDSALYLCASSLRGGDNNEQFFGPGTRLTVL.

In this sample, this clonotype turned up a few times. This chain links TRBV27 with TRBJ1-4; possible D gene TRBD1, 5 bases. The ends were cut back, 1 base at V and 2 bases at J, with 8 bases in the middle. Germline CDR1 MNHEY, CDR2 SMNVEV (reference sequence). The CDR3 is made up of 15 amino acids. CDR3 in DNA: TGTGCCAGCAGTTTATACGGGACGACTAATGAAAAACTGTTTTTT. Translating gives CASSLYGTTNEKLFF.

The genes are TRBV6-5 and TRBJ2-5, with TRBD1 identical over 8 bases. Judging by the DNA end, TRBJ2-1 fits better; the J call may be wrong. Germline CDR1 and CDR2: MNHEY and SVGAGI. The CDR3 has 17 amino acids. In nucleotides, the CDR3 is TGTGCCAGCAGTTACCCGGGGGCGGGACAGGCTATAAATGAGCAGTTCTTC. Its translation: CASSYPGAGQAINEQFF.

The chain couples TRBV7-3 to TRBJ2-5; TRBD2 matches 10 bases. The germline CDR1 and CDR2 sequences are SGHTA and FQGTGA. J gave up 3 bases and V 5 bases, and 3 bases lay outside the gene matches. The CDR3 runs to 14 residues. Written as DNA, the CDR3 is TGTGCCAGCAGCCCTAGCGGGGGCAAAGAGACCCAGTACTTC. Protein: CASSPSGGKETQYF.

The rearrangement joins TRBV2 to TRBJ2-7; D call uncertain. Between the trimmed V and J ends, which lost 3 bases and 3 bases, there was a span of 12 bases. The germline CDR1 and CDR2 sequences are SNHLY and FYNNEI. The CDR3 consists of 14 residues. CDR3 in amino acids: CASSESVLLYEQYF. Written as DNA, the CDR3 is TGTGCCAGCAGTGAGTCAGTGCTCCTCTACGAGCAGTACTTC.

The chain joins TRBV7-9 to TRBJ2-4, with 7 bases identical to TRBD1. V lost 1 base and J lost 6; bases outside the gene matches: 3. Germline loops: CDR1 SEHNR, CDR2 FQNEAQ (reference sequence). CDR3 length: 14 residues. The CDR3 sequence is CASSLEAGGNIQYF. The CDR3 coding sequence is TGTGCCAGCAGCTTAGAGGCAGGGGGAAACATTCAGTACTTC.

This rearrangement joins TRBV24-1 to TRBJ2-2; TRBD1 matches 9 bases. The germline V gene has CDR1 KGHDR and CDR2 SFDVKD. With V trimmed by 4 bases and J by 3 bases, 5 bases remained unmatched. The CDR3 covers 16 residues. The CDR3 region has the DNA TGTGCCACCAGTGACCCGGGACAGGGTGACACCGGGGAGCTGTTTTTT. Residues: CATSDPGQGDTGELFF.

The chain links TRBV12-3 or TRBV12-4 to TRBJ2-7, with D uncertain. There are 15 residues in the CDR3. Trimming stripped 2 bases from V and 5 bases from J, with 16 bases between. The CDR3 DNA follows: TGTGCCAGCAGTTTACCCGCCGGCCTGGATGACGAGCAGTACTTC. Amino acids: CASSLPAGLDDEQYF.

The CDR3 region has the DNA TGTGCCAGCGGGACTGGGCCCACGCAGTATTTT. Encoded protein: CASGTGPTQYF. This chain links TRBV12-3 or TRBV12-4 with TRBJ2-3; possible D gene TRBD2, 6 bases. The CDR3 extends over 11 amino acids. Trimming took off 8 bases at V and 9 bases at J, with 12 bases between the two ends.

V and J are TRBV20-1 and TRBJ1-4; the match to TRBD1 covers 7 bases. Germline V gives CDR1 DFQATT, CDR2 SNEGSKA (reference sequence). CDR3 length equals 13 residues. V was pared by 6 bases and J by 8 bases, with 9 bases of the junction left unmatched. CDR3: CSAREGAREKLFF. The DNA for the CDR3 is TGCAGTGCCAGGGAGGGGGCTCGGGAAAAACTGTTTTTT.

This clonotype was found a few times. V and J are TRBV7-9 and TRBJ1-1; D gene uncertain. The CDR3 spans 14 residues. Germline V lookup: CDR1 SEHNR, CDR2 FQNEAQ (reference sequence). V was clipped by 3 bases and J by 0 bases, with 8 bases between them. CDR3 coding DNA: TGTGCCAGCAGCTTGAGGAGCGTGAACACTGAAGCTTTCTTT. It yields the protein CASSLRSVNTEAFF.

V usage is TRBV12-3 or TRBV12-4 and J usage is TRBJ2-1; D perhaps matches TRBD2 (7 bases). V was cut by 6 bases and J by 5 bases, with 17 bases left in between. The CDR3 sequence is 15 residues long. The CDR3 sequence is CASSWRGGENNEQFF. CDR3 nucleotide sequence: TGTGCCAGCAGCTGGAGAGGGGGGGAAAACAATGAGCAGTTCTTC.

V and J are TRBV10-3 and TRBJ2-5, with TRBD2 as a possible D gene (6 bases). The CDR3 is made up of 14 amino acids. Trimming took 4 bases from V and 11 from J, leaving 20 bases between them. Germline V gives CDR1 ENHRY, CDR2 SYGVKD. CDR3 sequence reads: CAISVGGESKGQYF. In nucleotides, the CDR3 is TGTGCCATCAGTGTTGGCGGGGAAAGTAAGGGGCAGTACTTC.

V is TRBV12-3 or TRBV12-4 and J is TRBJ1-1; D is undetermined. The CDR3 length is 13 residues. Trimming took 3 bases from V and 6 from J, leaving 11 bases between them. CDR3 protein: CASSFIRRAEAFF. CDR3 in DNA: TGTGCCAGCAGTTTCATCCGGAGGGCTGAAGCTTTCTTT.

This clonotype came up many times. Germline and junction disagree at one end, which may indicate a read error. The chain has TRBV5-1 and TRBJ2-7, with a weak D call TRBD1 (6 bases). The CDR3 is 14 residues long. CDR1 is SGHRS and CDR2 is YFSETQ in the germline V gene. The CDR3 nucleotides are TGTGCCAGCAGCTTAGACAGGAGCTCCTACGAGCAGTACTTC. Its protein product is CASSLDRSSYEQYF. Supplemented by reference TRBV5-1 and TRBJ2-7, the full variable domain reads KAGVTQTPRYLIKTRGQQVTLSCSPISGHRSVSWYQQTPGQGLQFLFEYFSETQRNKGNFPGRFSGRQFSNSRSEMNVSTLELGDSALYLCASSLDRSSYEQYFGPGTRLTVT.

In its sample, this clonotype was seen a few times. The chain links TRBV20-1 to TRBJ2-7; D is possibly TRBD1 (6 bases). The germline gives CDR1 DFQATT, CDR2 SNEGSKA (reference sequence). This CDR3 is 15 amino acids long. Trimming removed 0 bases at V and 3 bases at J, with 15 bases between. CDR3 in amino acids: CSARDQQGHNYEQYF. CDR3 DNA: TGCAGTGCTAGAGACCAACAGGGTCATAACTACGAGCAGTACTTC.

This clonotype was seen more than once but under ten times. The chain joins TRBV4-1 to TRBJ1-5; tentatively, D is TRBD1 (5 bases). This CDR3 is built from 15 residues. CDR1 is MGHRA and CDR2 is YSYEKL in the germline V gene. The germline V and J ends were trimmed by 1 base and 4 bases, with 11 bases remaining between them. CDR3 in amino acids: CASSQVGGLNQPQHF. CDR3 DNA: TGCGCCAGCAGCCAAGTGGGGGGGTTGAATCAGCCCCAGCATTTT.

The chain carries TRBV4-1 and TRBJ2-7; D remains unclear. Germline CDR1 and CDR2: MGHRA and YSYEKL. The V gene lost 6 bases and the J gene lost 1 base, with 16 bases spanning the gap. This CDR3 is 15 amino acids long. This CDR3 reads CASSQKGLGSYEQYF. CDR3 nucleotide sequence: TGCGCCAGCAGTCAGAAGGGTTTGGGGTCCTACGAGCAGTACTTC.

CDR3 sequence reads: CASSQRSEQGYNEQFF. In DNA, the CDR3 is TGTGCCAGCAGCCAACGGTCGGAGCAGGGGTACAATGAGCAGTTCTTC. The chain joins TRBV3-1 to TRBJ2-1; the D gene is possibly TRBD1 (6 bases). The germline V and J ends were trimmed by 2 bases and 4 bases, with 15 bases remaining between them. Per the germline V gene, CDR1 is LGHDT and CDR2 is YNNKEL (reference sequence). The CDR3 is 16 amino acids.

The chain is built from TRBV7-7 and TRBJ2-5; 7 bases fit TRBD2. The ends lost 3 bases at V and 2 bases at J; junction bases unmatched: 9. This CDR3 comprises 16 residues. Per the germline V gene, CDR1 is SSHAT and CDR2 is FNYEAQ (reference sequence). In DNA form, the CDR3 reads TGTGCCAGCAGCTTCGAGCGTGGCGGGGGTCAAGAGACCCAGTACTTC. Translation gives CASSFERGGGQETQYF. Full variable domain (remainder filled in from reference TRBV7-7 and TRBJ2-5): GAGVSQSPRYKVTKRGQDVTLRCDPISSHATLYWYQQALGQGPEFLTYFNYEAQPDKSGLPSDRFSAERPEGSISTLTIQRTEQRDSAMYRCASSFERGGGQETQYFGPGTRLLVL.